This T cell receptor (beta chain) came from a study of T cell changes during pregnancy in multiple sclerosis. TCRdb's copy holds only in-frame clones and misses some; the assay was immunoSEQ multiplex PCR. The sample holds approximately 97,000 clones; around 91% are singletons and the top ten take about 1.6%. After removal of 1 base from V and 8 bases from J, the junction contained 7 bases not matched to a gene. Germline V gene sequence: CDR1 SGHVS, CDR2 FNYEAQ. The CDR3 contains 15 residues. The chain employs TRBV7-6 and TRBJ1-4, with TRBD1 identical over 7 bases. Here the sequenced sample was peripheral blood, taken after pregnancy. The receptor was derived from a female donor in good health, enrolled as a control in a pregnancy study. The CDR3 nucleotides read TGTGCCAGCAGCTTAGGCAGGGGGAGTGAAGAAAAACTGTTTTTT. It specifies CASSLGRGSEEKLFF.